This entry lists 27 T cell receptor beta chains sequenced from one sample in a study of blood T cell repertoires in COVID-19. Assay: immunoSEQ multiplex PCR; the TCRdb copy retains only in-frame clones and omits some. The sample shows 250,000 to 300,000 clones, 80% to 90% of them seen only once. Sequencing was carried out using peripheral blood. The receptors shown here come from a woman in her 70s with acute or convalescent COVID-19.

The chain's CDR3 is CASSERRITGTEAFF. The CDR3 nucleotides are TGTGCCAGCAGTGAGAGGAGAATAACGGGGACTGAAGCTTTCTTT. This chain connects TRBV2 to TRBJ1-1, with D uncertain. The germline V and J ends were trimmed by 3 bases and 5 bases, with 16 bases remaining between them. Germline values: CDR1 SNHLY, CDR2 FYNNEI. The CDR3 has 15 residues.

This rearrangement joins TRBV24-1 to TRBJ1-4; perhaps TRBD1 as D (6 bases). The germline V gene has CDR1 KGHDR and CDR2 SFDVKD. CDR3 size: 15 residues. Trimming left V 6 bases short and J 11 bases short, with 21 bases between. The CDR3 sequence: CATSSTGREGGKLFF. In nucleotides, the CDR3 is TGTGCCACCAGTTCTACAGGGCGCGAGGGGGGGAAACTGTTTTTT.

The chain combines TRBV3-1 (or the pseudogene TRBV3-2) with TRBJ2-1; a possible D gene is TRBD1 (6 bases). V lost 3 bases to trimming and J lost 7 bases, with 13 bases between them. From germline, CDR1 is LGHDT and CDR2 YNNKEL (reference sequence). The CDR3 length is 14 residues. The CDR3 DNA is TGTGCCAGCAGCCATGGGACATTCTCGAATGAGCAGTTCTTC. Translating gives CASSHGTFSNEQFF.

CDR3 bases: TGTGCCAGCAGTGGTGGGCCCGGGACAGGGGGACTCGAAGCTTTCTTT. It specifies CASSGGPGTGGLEAFF. The chain couples TRBV2 to TRBJ1-1; 11 nucleotides line up with TRBD1. This CDR3 is built from 16 residues. The germline V gene encodes CDR1 SNHLY and CDR2 FYNNEI. The trim removed 4 bases at V and 8 bases at J, leaving 12 bases unmatched.

This rearrangement joins TRBV9 to TRBJ2-3, with D perhaps TRBD2 (5 bases). This CDR3 spans 14 amino acids. V dropped 3 bases and J dropped 5 bases, with 13 bases sitting between them. Germline loops: CDR1 SGDLS, CDR2 YYNGEE. CDR3: CASSARLREDTQYF. The CDR3, as DNA: TGTGCCAGCAGCGCGAGGCTCCGGGAAGATACGCAGTATTTT.

The chain links TRBV4-1 to TRBJ1-2; D gene ambiguous. From germline, CDR1 is MGHRA and CDR2 YSYEKL. The V gene lost 1 base and the J gene lost 7 bases, with 16 bases spanning the gap. The CDR3 contains 15 residues. CDR3 in DNA: TGCGCCAGCAGCCAAGTACTAGGTGGCACCGCTGGCTACACCTTC. Translation gives CASSQVLGGTAGYTF.

The V call is TRBV7-2, the J call TRBJ2-1; tentative D call: TRBD1 (5 bases). The V end was cut by 5 bases, the J end by 9 bases, with 11 bases between. CDR1 and CDR2 (germline): SGHTA, FQGNSA. The CDR3 extends over 12 amino acids. CDR3 in amino acids: CASSPNRGEQFF. The CDR3 coding sequence is TGTGCCAGCAGCCCAAATAGGGGTGAGCAGTTCTTC. Looking up the rest from reference TRBV7-2 and TRBJ2-1 gives the full variable domain: GAGVSQSPSNKVTEKGKDVELRCDPISGHTALYWYRQSLGQGLEFLIYFQGNSAPDKSGLPSDRFSAERTGGSVSTLTIQRTQQEDSAVYLCASSPNRGEQFFGPGTRLTVL.

This chain links TRBV3-1 (or the pseudogene TRBV3-2) with TRBJ1-3; 8 nucleotides line up with TRBD1. V was pared by 7 bases and J by 6 bases, with 8 bases of the junction left unmatched. The CDR3 has 14 residues. CDR1 and CDR2 (germline): LGHDT, YNNKEL (reference sequence). For the CDR3, the DNA is TGTGCCAGCAAACCGACAGGGGAGGCAAACACCATATATTTT. Amino acid sequence: CASKPTGEANTIYF.

The V call is TRBV3-1 (or the pseudogene TRBV3-2), the J call TRBJ2-7; D perhaps matches TRBD2 (6 bases). This CDR3 is built from 15 residues. Trimming removed 3 bases from V and 1 base from J, with 13 bases in between. The germline V gene encodes CDR1 LGHDT and CDR2 YNNKEL (reference sequence). The CDR3 protein is CASSQAGGVSYEQYF. The CDR3 DNA reads TGTGCCAGCAGCCAGGCTGGAGGGGTTTCCTACGAGCAGTACTTC.

This sequence joins TRBV19 and TRBJ1-5; the match to TRBD1 covers 7 bases. The CDR3 sequence is 16 residues long. Germline-derived CDR1 and CDR2 are LNHDA and SQIVND (reference sequence). V lost 2 bases to trimming and J lost 1 base; unmatched junction nucleotides: 5. The CDR3 region has the DNA TGTGCCAGTAGTATAACAACAGGGGACAGCAATCAGCCCCAGCATTTT. As protein: CASSITTGDSNQPQHF.

The rearrangement links TRBV4-2 to TRBJ1-6, with 10 nucleotides matching TRBD1. Trimming took 0 bases from V and 11 from J; bases not matched to a gene: 7. CDR3 size: 16 residues. CDR1 LGHNA and CDR2 YNFKEQ come from the germline V gene. This CDR3 reads CASSQDPDRGLAPLHF. In DNA form, the CDR3 reads TGTGCCAGCAGCCAAGATCCCGACAGGGGGCTAGCACCCCTCCACTTT.

V and J are TRBV12-3 or TRBV12-4 and TRBJ1-6; D gene uncertain. The CDR3 consists of 12 residues. The V gene lost 3 bases and the J gene lost 9 bases, with 6 bases spanning the gap. CDR3 sequence (DNA): TGTGCCAGCAGTTTCGAGGGTTCACCCCTCCACTTT. Encoded protein: CASSFEGSPLHF.

This clone was counted a few times. The rearrangement joins TRBV6-1 to TRBJ1-5; D gene uncertain. V was pared by 2 bases and J by 5 bases, with 13 bases between. CDR1 is MNHNS and CDR2 is SASEGT in the germline V gene. The CDR3 has 15 amino acids. CDR3 nucleotide sequence: TGTGCCAGCAGTGAATCCGGGGATCGTTATCAGCCCCAGCATTTT. As protein: CASSESGDRYQPQHF.

This clone came up a few times. The rearrangement uses TRBV6-1 and TRBJ1-3; possibly TRBD1 for D (5 bases). Germline V lookup: CDR1 MNHNS, CDR2 SASEGT. With 0 bases removed from V and 0 bases from J, the gap between germline ends came to 6 bases. This CDR3 has 15 residues. For the CDR3, the DNA is TGTGCCAGCAGTGAAGCGGGACTCTCTGGAAACACCATATATTTT. This codes for CASSEAGLSGNTIYF.

This clone was seen just once. This chain links TRBV2 with TRBJ1-2; 12 positions agree with TRBD1. V trimming: 9 bases; J trimming: 7 bases; junction bases outside the gene matches: 6. The germline V gene encodes CDR1 SNHLY and CDR2 FYNNEI. This CDR3 contains 13 residues. The CDR3 DNA follows: TGTGCCAGTCCTCGGGACAGGGGGCCTGGCTACACCTTC. Translating gives CASPRDRGPGYTF.

The J gene is TRBJ1-6, the V gene TRBV6-5, with D possibly matching TRBD1 (6 bases). Germline V lookup: CDR1 MNHEY, CDR2 SVGAGI. The V end lost 0 bases, the J end lost 4 bases, and 7 bases lay between the germline ends. The CDR3 sequence is 15 residues long. In nucleotides, the CDR3 is TGTGCCAGCAGTTACTCCAGGGGATATAATTCACCCCTCCACTTT. Residues: CASSYSRGYNSPLHF.

This chain links TRBV5-4 with TRBJ2-7, with TRBD1 matching over 10 bases. The CDR3 totals 15 residues. J lost 7 bases, V lost 4 bases, and 11 bases had no gene match. Germline V CDR1 and CDR2: SGHNT, YYREEE (reference sequence). The CDR3 sequence: CASSGQDRGVGEQYF. The CDR3, as DNA: TGTGCCAGCAGCGGGCAGGACAGGGGGGTCGGTGAGCAGTACTTC.

Here the CDR3 DNA reads TGCGCCAGCAGCTTGGCCGGAGGGGATCCCCTTTCTAAAGCTTTCTTT. Amino acid sequence: CASSLAGGDPLSKAFF. J is TRBJ1-1 and V is TRBV5-1, with a tentative D call TRBD1 (5 bases). The CDR3 length is 16 residues. Germline V gene data show CDR1 as SGHRS and CDR2 as YFSETQ. V shed 0 bases and J shed 9 bases, with 21 bases lying between them. The full variable domain, completed using reference TRBV5-1 and TRBJ1-1, is KAGVTQTPRYLIKTRGQQVTLSCSPISGHRSVSWYQQTPGQGLQFLFEYFSETQRNKGNFPGRFSGRQFSNSRSEMNVSTLELGDSALYLCASSLAGGDPLSKAFFGQGTRLTVV.

The chain has TRBV29-1 and TRBJ1-2; D is unresolved. Germline V gives CDR1 SQVTM, CDR2 ANQGSEA. The CDR3 runs to 12 residues. The V gene lost 6 bases and the J gene lost 2 bases, with 10 bases spanning the gap. The CDR3 region has the DNA TGCAGCGTCACAACCTCAAACTATGGCTACACCTTC. It encodes CSVTTSNYGYTF.

This chain links TRBV28 with TRBJ2-3; D ambiguous. Germline loops: CDR1 MDHEN, CDR2 SYDVKM. The CDR3 extends over 15 amino acids. V was cut by 6 bases and J by 2 bases, with 15 bases left in between. This CDR3 is CASRGSGSLTDTQYF. In DNA form, the CDR3 reads TGTGCCAGCAGGGGCTCCGGATCACTCACAGATACGCAGTATTTT.

The chain carries TRBV30 and TRBJ1-1; D unclear. Germline V gene sequence: CDR1 GTSNPN, CDR2 SVGIG (reference sequence). V was shortened by 2 bases and J by 4 bases, with 2 bases between the two germline ends. CDR3 length: 10 residues. CDR3: CAWSRTEAFF. Written as DNA, the CDR3 is TGTGCCTGGAGTCGCACTGAAGCTTTCTTT.

The chain joins TRBV2 to TRBJ1-1; 9 positions agree with TRBD1. Germline CDR1 is SNHLY and CDR2 is FYNNEI. CDR3 length: 12 amino acids. The trim removed 4 bases at V and 10 bases at J, leaving 4 bases unmatched. The CDR3 region is CASSADRGRAFF. DNA for the CDR3: TGTGCCAGCAGTGCGGACAGGGGTAGAGCTTTCTTT.

In this sample, this clone turned up once. The chain has TRBV3-1 (or the pseudogene TRBV3-2) and TRBJ2-3, with no clear D. The V and J ends lost 5 bases and 5 bases respectively, with 17 bases between them. The CDR3 length is 15 residues. Germline V gene data show CDR1 as LGHDT and CDR2 as YNNKEL (reference sequence). The DNA of the CDR3 is TGTGCCAGCAGCTTCGAGTATCCCATGCAAGATACGCAGTATTTT. The encoded protein is CASSFEYPMQDTQYF.

The V call is TRBV6-5, the J call TRBJ1-2; D gene uncertain. Deletions cut 5 bases from V and 3 bases from J, with 7 bases between. CDR1 MNHEY and CDR2 SVGAGI come from the germline V gene. The CDR3 extends over 12 amino acids. In DNA, the CDR3 is TGTGCCAGCAGTCCGCGGGACTATGGCTACACCTTC. Amino acids: CASSPRDYGYTF.

This clone appeared a few times. This chain joins TRBV5-1 and TRBJ2-7; 9 nucleotides align to TRBD1. The length of the CDR3 is 15 residues. V was pared by 4 bases and J by 6 bases, with 11 bases of the junction left unmatched. The germline V gene has CDR1 SGHRS and CDR2 YFSETQ. The DNA of the CDR3 is TGCGCCAGCAGCCCCAAGGACAGGGGAAGTGGCGAGCAGTACTTC. Translation: CASSPKDRGSGEQYF. Supplemented by reference TRBV5-1 and TRBJ2-7, the full variable domain reads KAGVTQTPRYLIKTRGQQVTLSCSPISGHRSVSWYQQTPGQGLQFLFEYFSETQRNKGNFPGRFSGRQFSNSRSEMNVSTLELGDSALYLCASSPKDRGSGEQYFGPGTRLTVT.

This clone was seen only once. The J gene is TRBJ2-7, the V gene TRBV7-8, with D perhaps matching TRBD1 (6 bases). The CDR3 is made up of 13 amino acids. The V end lost 5 bases, the J end lost 7 bases, and 15 bases lay between the germline ends. From germline, CDR1 is SGHVS and CDR2 FQNEAQ. The DNA for the CDR3 is TGTGCCAGCAGCCAGCGGACAGATGGAGAGCAGTACTTC. Translated, it gives CASSQRTDGEQYF.

The chain recombines TRBV5-1 with TRBJ1-6; D call uncertain. Germline loops: CDR1 SGHRS, CDR2 YFSETQ. The V and J ends lost 1 base and 10 bases respectively, with 12 bases between them. The CDR3 runs 14 residues. The CDR3 loop reads CASSLLEGRSPLHF. CDR3 sequence (DNA): TGCGCCAGCAGCTTGTTGGAGGGAAGGTCACCCCTCCACTTT. The full variable domain, with the rest looked up from reference TRBV5-1 and TRBJ1-6, is KAGVTQTPRYLIKTRGQQVTLSCSPISGHRSVSWYQQTPGQGLQFLFEYFSETQRNKGNFPGRFSGRQFSNSRSEMNVSTLELGDSALYLCASSLLEGRSPLHFGNGTRLTVT.